Below, 15 T cell receptor beta chains from the same sample are listed, as sequenced in a study of beta chain features in type 1 diabetes. What was sequenced were expressed TCRB transcripts, since all of the isolated RNA had been reverse transcribed. Clones were sequenced by immunoSEQ multiplex PCR, and TCRdb holds only the in-frame ones, with some missing. The profile shows fewer than 900,000 clones, 15% to 20% of them singletons. The sample taken for sequencing was naive CD4+ T cells from blood. Receptors originate from a young woman in good health.

This clone has a handful of counts. The DNA of the CDR3 is TGCGCCAGCAGCTTCTTCTTACTAACGGCGGTCACGGCCGGGGAGCTGTTTTTT. This gives the protein CASSFFLLTAVTAGELFF. The gene calls are TRBV5-1 and TRBJ2-2, with D hard to call. CDR1 and CDR2 (germline): SGHRS, YFSETQ. The V and J ends lost 2 bases and 6 bases respectively, with 23 bases between them. The CDR3 spans 18 residues.

This chain joins TRBV28 and TRBJ2-1, with D possibly TRBD1 on 5 matching bases. V dropped 8 bases and J dropped 3 bases, with 11 bases sitting between them. CDR1 and CDR2 (germline): MDHEN, SYDVKM. The CDR3 is 13 residues long. The CDR3 loop reads CASQDDSYNEQFF. The CDR3 DNA is TGTGCCAGCCAGGACGACAGCTACAATGAGCAGTTCTTC.

The V call is TRBV6-1, the J call TRBJ2-3; tentatively, D is TRBD1 (6 bases). Germline V gene lookup returns CDR1 MNHNS and CDR2 SASEGT. V was pared by 4 bases and J by 2 bases, with 13 bases between. The length of the CDR3 is 15 residues. In DNA, the CDR3 is TGTGCCAGCAGTGTCGGACAGAGTTACACAGATACGCAGTATTTT. Translated: CASSVGQSYTDTQYF.

The chain carries TRBV11-2 and TRBJ2-7; D is perhaps TRBD1 or TRBD2 (5 bases each). CDR1 SGHAT and CDR2 FQNNGV come from the germline V gene. This CDR3 has 16 residues. With 5 bases removed from V and 3 bases from J, the gap between germline ends came to 20 bases. The CDR3 here is CASSPYTSGRLYEQYF. CDR3 nucleotide sequence: TGTGCCAGCAGCCCTTACACCTCGGGGCGACTCTACGAGCAGTACTTC.

This chain joins TRBV5-4 and TRBJ2-7; perhaps D is TRBD1 or TRBD2 (5 bases each). The V end was cut by 1 base, the J end by 6 bases, with 17 bases between. The CDR3 sequence is 15 residues long. Germline CDR1 and CDR2: SGHNT and YYREEE (reference sequence). The CDR3 DNA reads TGTGCCAGCAGCTTGAGTGGGGGAACCCATCGCGAGCAGTACTTC. Translating gives CASSLSGGTHREQYF.

In this sample, this clone turned up a few times. V is TRBV19 and J is TRBJ2-7; TRBD2 agrees at 7 bases. Germline V CDR1 and CDR2: LNHDA, SQIVND (reference sequence). J gave up 0 bases and V 4 bases, and 18 bases lay outside the gene matches. The CDR3 covers 19 residues. The CDR3 loop is CASSKWGSLSGSLSYEQYF. The CDR3 DNA sequence: TGTGCCAGTAGTAAGTGGGGCTCACTTAGCGGGTCCCTCTCCTACGAGCAGTACTTC. Full variable domain (missing parts from reference TRBV19 and TRBJ2-7): DGGITQSPKYLFRKEGQNVTLSCEQNLNHDAMYWYRQDPGQGLRLIYYSQIVNDFQKGDIAEGYSVSREKKESFPLTVTSAQKNPTAFYLCASSKWGSLSGSLSYEQYFGPGTRLTVT.

This clone was seen a few times. The V and J genes are TRBV7-3 and TRBJ2-3; D uncertain. The CDR3 is made up of 13 amino acids. Germline V gives CDR1 SGHTA, CDR2 FQGTGA. V was pared by 2 bases and J by 2 bases, with 5 bases between. In DNA, the CDR3 is TGTGCCAGCAGCTTAGGCCTCACAGATACGCAGTATTTT. This encodes CASSLGLTDTQYF.

The DNA of the CDR3 is TGCGCCAGCAGCAATCCCCCGGGATGGGGGCTCTCCTACGAGCAGTACTTC. Protein sequence: CASSNPPGWGLSYEQYF. This chain joins TRBV4-1 and TRBJ2-7, with a weak D call TRBD1 (6 bases). The CDR3 loop spans 17 amino acids. From germline, CDR1 is MGHRA and CDR2 YSYEKL. Between the trimmed V and J ends, which lost 5 bases and 0 bases, there was a span of 20 bases.

V is TRBV4-1 and J is TRBJ2-2; the match to TRBD1 covers 7 bases. Looked up from germline, CDR1 is MGHRA and CDR2 is YSYEKL. This CDR3 comprises 17 residues. J lost 5 bases, V lost 0 bases, and 9 bases had no gene match. CDR3 DNA sequence: TGCGCCAGCAGCCAAGATCCTGGGACAGAACTTACCGGGGAGCTGTTTTTT. Its protein product is CASSQDPGTELTGELFF.

The table lists this clone with a few counts. The chain carries TRBV28 and TRBJ2-3; TRBD2 is a possible D gene (6 bases). The germline CDR1 and CDR2 sequences are MDHEN and SYDVKM. The CDR3 extends over 16 amino acids. The V and J ends lost 4 bases and 7 bases respectively, with 21 bases between them. The CDR3 loop reads CASSSPPAGRSHTQYF. The CDR3 DNA sequence: TGTGCCAGCAGTTCACCCCCGGCGGGAAGATCACATACGCAGTATTTT.

This clone was recorded a few times. The V gene is TRBV29-1, the J gene TRBJ1-1; D is unclear. This CDR3 region has 12 residues. Looked up from germline, CDR1 is SQVTM and CDR2 is ANQGSEA. Trimming stripped 7 bases from V and 2 bases from J, with 11 bases between. CDR3 loop: CSAPDLNTEAFF. CDR3 sequence (DNA): TGCAGCGCTCCTGACCTAAACACTGAAGCTTTCTTT.

Many counts were recorded for this clone. The chain combines TRBV10-3 with TRBJ2-2; D remains unclear. This CDR3 region has 12 residues. V lost 10 bases and J lost 4, with 10 bases in between. Germline V gene lookup returns CDR1 ENHRY and CDR2 SYGVKD. CDR3 nucleotides: TGTGCCACCGGTGTGGTCACCGGGGAGCTGTTTTTT. It codes for CATGVVTGELFF.

This chain joins TRBV28 and TRBJ2-1, with D possibly matching TRBD2 (6 bases). Per germline, CDR1 MDHEN and CDR2 SYDVKM. This CDR3 is 15 amino acids long. Between the trimmed V and J ends, which lost 8 bases and 3 bases, there was a span of 17 bases. The CDR3 coding sequence is TGTGCCAGCCGCCCCGGAAGTAGCGGCTACAATGAGCAGTTCTTC. It yields the protein CASRPGSSGYNEQFF.

V and J are TRBV25-1 and TRBJ2-7; D ambiguous. The CDR3 runs 11 residues. Trimming removed 5 bases from V and 6 bases from J, with 8 bases in between. Looked up from germline, CDR1 is MGHDK and CDR2 is SYGVNS. The CDR3 coding sequence is TGTGCCAGCAGTATATACAGCGAGCAGTACTTC. It yields the protein CASSIYSEQYF.

The rearrangement joins TRBV11-2 to TRBJ2-4; the D call may be TRBD1 or TRBD2 (5 bases each). The CDR3 contains 16 residues. Per germline, CDR1 SGHAT and CDR2 FQNNGV. V lost 1 base and J 4 bases, leaving 14 bases between the germline ends. The CDR3 DNA reads TGTGCCAGCAGCTTAGGGGACGCGAACTCAAAAAACATTCAGTACTTC. Residues: CASSLGDANSKNIQYF.